A single sample gave rise to the 17 T cell receptor beta chains below, sequenced in a study of CD8+CD57+ T cells in acquired aplastic anemia. The template for TCR beta VDJ and CDR3 sequence profiling was genomic DNA. TCRdb reanalysed the reads using MiXCR and keeps one entry per CDR3 protein. The sample yields under 350,000 distinct CDR3 sequences, around 60% seen once. Sequenced input: sorted CD4+, CD8+, or CD8+CD57+ T cells (not recorded which) from PBMCs. All receptors come from a human donor with severe aplastic anemia or a healthy control (not recorded which).

This clonotype was recorded many times. The rearrangement uses TRBV5-8 and TRBJ1-2; 8 bases are a match to TRBD1. Germline lookup yields CDR1 SGHTS and CDR2 YDEGEE. V shed 2 bases and J 3 bases; nucleotides not matched to a gene: 3. CDR3 length equals 14 residues. CDR3 sequence: CASSFDRGDYGYTF. As DNA, the CDR3 is TGTGCCAGCAGCTTCGACAGGGGTGACTATGGCTACACCTTC.

CDR3 sequence (DNA): TGCGCCAGCAGCTTGGGGGACAGACCGAACACCGGGGAGCTGTTTTTT. This gives the protein CASSLGDRPNTGELFF. This rearrangement joins TRBV5-1 to TRBJ2-2; TRBD1 matches at 7 bases. With 0 bases clipped from V and 0 bases from J, the junction kept 2 bases outside the gene matches. Looked up from germline, CDR1 is SGHRS and CDR2 is YFSETQ. The CDR3 totals 16 residues.

V gene TRBV20-1 combines with J gene TRBJ1-1; D uncertain. CDR1 is DFQATT, CDR2 SNEGSKA, per germline (reference sequence). V lost 6 bases to trimming and J lost 3 bases, with 17 bases between them. CDR3 size: 14 residues. In nucleotides, the CDR3 is TGCAGTGCACTCAAACCGGGTTACGACACTGAAGCTTTCTTT. Translation gives CSALKPGYDTEAFF.

J is TRBJ2-1 and V is TRBV10-3; 9 bases align to TRBD2. The CDR3 is 14 residues long. Germline-derived CDR1 and CDR2 are ENHRY and SYGVKD. The junction had 6 bases not matched to a gene; V was cut back by 7 bases and J by 5 bases. The CDR3 is CAIKGGRVNNEQFF. DNA of the CDR3: TGTGCCATCAAGGGCGGGAGGGTAAACAATGAGCAGTTCTTC.

This sequence joins TRBV24-1 and TRBJ2-1, with D perhaps matching TRBD2 (7 bases). Germline CDR1 reads KGHDR; CDR2 reads SFDVKD. Trimming took 5 bases from V and 1 from J, leaving 17 bases between them. The CDR3 totals 17 residues. The CDR3 DNA follows: TGTGCCACCAGTGCCCGCGGGGGCAGGGGTTCCTACAATGAGCAGTTCTTC. This sequence encodes CATSARGGRGSYNEQFF.

The chain joins TRBV4-3 to TRBJ1-1; no firm D call. CDR3 size: 15 residues. The V gene lost 1 base and the J gene lost 4 bases, with 13 bases spanning the gap. CDR1 and CDR2 from the germline V gene are LGHNA and YSLEER. CDR3 bases: TGCGCCAGCAGCCAAGTCGGAGACGCCGGCACTGAAGCTTTCTTT. Translating it yields CASSQVGDAGTEAFF.

The chain joins TRBV6-4 to TRBJ1-4, with 8 bases lining up with TRBD1. CDR1 and CDR2 from the germline V gene are MRHNA and SNTAGT. There are 15 residues in the CDR3. The V gene end was trimmed by 7 bases and the J gene end by 5 bases; junction bases not matched to a gene: 9. The CDR3 reads CASTYGDRRNEKLFF. Here the CDR3 DNA reads TGTGCCAGCACTTACGGGGACAGGAGAAATGAAAAACTGTTTTTT.

The chain employs TRBV5-1 and TRBJ2-5, with a possible D match to TRBD1 (5 bases). The ends were cut back, 0 bases at V and 9 bases at J, with 15 bases in the middle. CDR1 and CDR2 from the germline V gene are SGHRS and YFSETQ. The CDR3 length is 14 residues. The CDR3 nucleotides read TGCGCCAGCAGCTTGGAGCCAGGGAATCAGCCCCAGTACTTC. Residues: CASSLEPGNQPQYF.

V usage is TRBV5-1 and J usage is TRBJ2-6; D remains ambiguous. V gave up 4 bases and J gave up 5 bases, with 10 bases separating them. The CDR3 loop spans 14 amino acids. The germline CDR1 and CDR2 sequences are SGHRS and YFSETQ. CDR3 nucleotide sequence: TGCGCCAGCAGCCGACACCACCGGGCCAACGTCCTGACTTTC. Its translation: CASSRHHRANVLTF.

This sequence joins TRBV12-3 or TRBV12-4 and TRBJ1-6, with TRBD1 identical over 11 bases. This CDR3 region has 15 residues. V trimming: 5 bases; J trimming: 6 bases; junction bases outside the gene matches: 3. CDR3 nucleotides: TGTGCCAGCAGTGGACAGGGGGCATTTAATTCACCCCTCCACTTT. It is translated as CASSGQGAFNSPLHF.

V gene TRBV7-6 combines with J gene TRBJ1-1, with D possibly being TRBD1 (5 bases). Germline V lookup: CDR1 SGHVS, CDR2 FNYEAQ. Trimming cost V 5 bases and J 5 bases, with 9 bases left between them. There are 12 residues in the CDR3. In DNA form, the CDR3 reads TGTGCCAGCAGCAAGGCAGGGACTGAAGCTTTCTTT. Its protein is CASSKAGTEAFF.

This clonotype was picked up a small number of times. The chain links TRBV7-2 to TRBJ1-1, with D uncertain. The V gene lost 3 bases and the J gene lost 3 bases, with 14 bases spanning the gap. The CDR3 sequence is 15 residues long. Germline CDR1 reads SGHTA; CDR2 reads FQGNSA. This CDR3 is CASSFRRALDTEAFF. For the CDR3, the DNA is TGTGCCAGCAGCTTTCGGAGGGCTCTTGACACTGAAGCTTTCTTT.

This clonotype was observed once. The chain has TRBV10-3 and TRBJ2-7; D may match TRBD1 or TRBD2 (5 bases each). The ends were cut back, 6 bases at V and 2 bases at J, with 14 bases in the middle. This CDR3 has 14 amino acids. Germline V gene lookup returns CDR1 ENHRY and CDR2 SYGVKD. This CDR3 is CAIRSGTEPYEQYF. The CDR3 bases are TGTGCCATCAGATCCGGGACGGAACCCTACGAGCAGTACTTC.

This sequence joins TRBV15 and TRBJ1-2, with a weak D call TRBD1 (5 bases). Germline assignment: CDR1 LNHNV and CDR2 YYDKDF (reference sequence). The germline V and J ends were trimmed by 5 bases and 2 bases, with 15 bases remaining between them. The CDR3 loop spans 15 amino acids. CDR3: CATSARTTENYGYTF. The CDR3 DNA reads TGTGCCACCAGCGCTAGGACAACAGAGAACTATGGCTACACCTTC.

The chain couples TRBV10-3 to TRBJ2-1; 10 nucleotides align to TRBD2. The V segment lost 4 bases and the J segment 2 bases; nucleotides outside the gene matches: 5. The CDR3 loop spans 16 amino acids. The germline CDR1 and CDR2 sequences are ENHRY and SYGVKD. The CDR3 here is CAISGTSGKTYNEQFF. The CDR3 region has the DNA TGTGCCATCAGTGGGACTAGCGGAAAAACCTACAATGAGCAGTTCTTC.

This clonotype was picked up one time. The rearrangement joins TRBV12-3 or TRBV12-4 to TRBJ2-2, with D perhaps TRBD2 (6 bases). CDR3 length: 16 amino acids. V lost 7 bases to trimming and J lost 4 bases, with 19 bases between them. CDR3 sequence reads: CASISLTAGSTGELFF. DNA for the CDR3: TGTGCCAGCATCTCCCTTACAGCGGGCTCCACCGGGGAGCTGTTTTTT.

This clonotype has a count of ten or more. The V and J genes are TRBV6-6 and TRBJ2-7; D is possibly TRBD1 (6 bases). The germline V gene has CDR1 MNHNY and CDR2 SVGAGI (reference sequence). There are 15 residues in the CDR3. The V end lost 5 bases, the J end lost 0 bases, and 14 bases lay between the germline ends. DNA for the CDR3: TGTGCCAGCAGTAACAGGGTTCAAGACTCCTACGAGCAGTACTTC. This codes for CASSNRVQDSYEQYF.